This T cell receptor beta chain was captured by sequencing in a study of T cell responses to AZD1222 COVID-19 vaccine. Study results and caveats: Targeting of unmutated variant regions was reportedly seen in nearly half of spike-specific TCRs.

This clone was seen a few times. Its antigen is unidentified. The repertoire was sequenced with immunoSEQ multiplex PCR; TCRdb's copy has only in-frame clones and lacks some. Among more than 110,000 clones, roughly 90% were seen once, and the ten largest hold about 3%. This CDR3 is 17 amino acids long. This sample comprised peripheral blood, obtained on day 0 of AZD1222 vaccination. The gene calls are TRBV21-1 and TRBJ1-5. TRBV21-1 is reported as a pseudogene. The receptor was derived from an adult in good health. CDR3 in DNA: TGTGCCAGCAGCAAATATCGGGGGGCCTTAAGTAATCAGCCCCAGCATTTT. This codes for CASSKYRGALSNQPQHF.